This TCR beta chain was sequenced in a study of blood T cell repertoires in COVID-19. Study-wide context: Whether acute or convalescent, the COVID-19 samples came from the United States, Italy and Spain. PBMCs, B-cell-depleted T cells, or T cells were the source of the cDNA or gDNA that made up the material.

The CDR3 contains 18 residues. The germline V gene encodes CDR1 SEHNR and CDR2 FQNEAQ (reference sequence). The ends lost 1 base at V and 3 bases at J; junction bases unmatched: 13. Authors' data handling: Cell counts per sample came from amplifying reference gene primers. Data came from immunoSEQ multiplex PCR; TCRdb stores just in-frame clones and leaves some out. The DNA was the basis for D and trimming; V, J and clone size are from that table. The sample holds 75,000 to 95,000 clones, 80% to 85% seen once. V and J are TRBV7-9 and TRBJ1-1, with 8 bases matching TRBD1. This TCR derives from a man aged 55-75 years with acute or convalescent COVID-19. The sequencing sample was made of peripheral blood. The CDR3 loop is CASSLGAGGTGLDTEAFF. The DNA for the CDR3 is TGTGCCAGCAGCTTAGGGGCAGGGGGCACGGGGTTGGACACTGAAGCTTTCTTT.